The 22 T cell receptor beta chains below come from one sample, sequenced in a study of control samples from healthy donors and cancer patients. Profiled with immunoSEQ multiplex PCR; TCRdb holds only in-frame clones, not every one. The repertoire holds over 150,000 clones, with nearly 90% as singletons. The sequenced material came from blood. The source is a woman between 45 and 65 years old in good health.

The chain recombines TRBV6-5 with TRBJ1-1; D is undetermined. Germline V lookup: CDR1 MNHEY, CDR2 SVGAGI. The CDR3 consists of 11 residues. In DNA form, the CDR3 reads TGTGCGACAATGGAGTGGACTGAAGCTTTCTTT. This gives the protein CATMEWTEAFF.

The J gene is TRBJ1-2, the V gene TRBV5-1, with 9 positions matching TRBD1. The CDR3 consists of 17 residues. Trimming took 4 bases from V and 7 from J; bases not matched to a gene: 17. Germline-derived CDR1 and CDR2 are SGHRS and YFSETQ. The CDR3 sequence is CASSADPRTGASVGYTF. Written as DNA, the CDR3 is TGCGCCAGCAGCGCCGACCCGAGGACAGGGGCCAGTGTTGGCTACACCTTC.

This sequence joins TRBV27 and TRBJ1-1, with D unclear. V was cut by 6 bases and J by 5 bases, with 10 bases left in between. The CDR3 is 12 residues long. Germline V gives CDR1 MNHEY, CDR2 SMNVEV (reference sequence). DNA for the CDR3: TGTGCCAGCAGGTCTCCGGGGACTGAAGCTTTCTTT. Translation: CASRSPGTEAFF.

This clone was picked up one time. The chain uses TRBV6-1 and TRBJ2-7, with TRBD1 matching 7 bases. CDR1 and CDR2 (germline): MNHNS, SASEGT. This CDR3 is 15 amino acids long. The trim removed 1 base at V and 3 bases at J, leaving 6 bases unmatched. CDR3 loop: CASSEVKGTDYEQYF. The CDR3 coding sequence is TGTGCCAGCAGTGAAGTTAAGGGGACAGACTACGAGCAGTACTTC.

J is TRBJ1-5 and V is TRBV4-1; D is perhaps TRBD1 (5 bases). CDR1 is MGHRA and CDR2 is YSYEKL in the germline V gene. V lost 2 bases, J lost 1 base, and 12 bases lay in between. CDR3 size: 16 residues. The CDR3: CASSQRDGGSNQPQHF. CDR3 DNA: TGCGCCAGCAGCCAACGGGACGGCGGGAGCAATCAGCCCCAGCATTTT.

This chain uses TRBV9 with TRBJ1-4, with D possibly being TRBD1 (6 bases). CDR3 size: 16 residues. Trimming pared 0 bases from V and 3 bases from J, leaving 12 bases between. Germline assignment: CDR1 SGDLS and CDR2 YYNGEE. In DNA, the CDR3 is TGTGCCAGCAGCGTAGTGGAGGGGGGCTCTAATGAAAAACTGTTTTTT. Its protein product is CASSVVEGGSNEKLFF.

This clone was picked up one time. The chain links TRBV28 to TRBJ1-3; tentatively, D is TRBD1 (5 bases). The CDR3 loop spans 16 amino acids. Trimming took off 3 bases at V and 0 bases at J, with 12 bases between the two ends. Germline loops: CDR1 MDHEN, CDR2 SYDVKM. Here the CDR3 reads CASSLGGRISGNTIYF. DNA of the CDR3: TGTGCCAGCAGTTTGGGGGGACGGATCTCTGGAAACACCATATATTTT.

The J gene is TRBJ2-7, the V gene TRBV6-5; D uncertain. The CDR3 has 12 amino acids. V shed 5 bases and J shed 3 bases, with 8 bases lying between them. Germline CDR1 reads MNHEY; CDR2 reads SVGAGI. The CDR3 here is CASSQTHYEQYF. CDR3 sequence (DNA): TGTGCCAGCAGTCAGACTCACTACGAGCAGTACTTC.

This chain uses TRBV30 with TRBJ2-3, with TRBD2 matching 9 bases. Per the germline V gene, CDR1 is GTSNPN and CDR2 is SVGIG (reference sequence). J lost 5 bases, V lost 2 bases, and 8 bases had no gene match. The CDR3 is 15 residues long. This chain's CDR3 is CAWSLAGGMGDTQYF. CDR3 bases: TGTGCCTGGAGTCTCGCGGGAGGGATGGGAGATACGCAGTATTTT. Full variable domain (outside the CDR3, taken from reference TRBV30 and TRBJ2-3): SQTIHQWPATLVQPVGSPLSLECTVEGTSNPNLYWYRQAAGRGLQLLFYSVGIGQISSEVPQNLSASRPQDRQFILSSKKLLLSDSGFYLCAWSLAGGMGDTQYFGPGTRLTVL.

This sequence joins TRBV5-8 and TRBJ2-1; 12 positions match TRBD2. With 4 bases clipped from V and 6 bases from J, the junction kept 11 bases outside the gene matches. Germline CDR1 and CDR2: SGHTS and YDEGEE. The CDR3 is 17 amino acids. The CDR3, as DNA: TGTGCCAGCAGCCCCAAGACTAGCGGGGGTATTATCAATGAGCAGTTCTTC. Translating gives CASSPKTSGGIINEQFF.

CDR3 nucleotide sequence: TGTGCCAGCAGCTTGATCTGGACGGACCAAGAGACCCAGTACTTC. As protein: CASSLIWTDQETQYF. The V call is TRBV5-6, the J call TRBJ2-5, with D unclear. Germline V gives CDR1 SGHDT, CDR2 YYEEEE. Trimming took 1 base from V and 0 from J, leaving 10 bases between them. The CDR3 runs 15 residues.

The rearrangement uses TRBV18 and TRBJ2-3; no definite D call. The CDR3 covers 14 residues. Germline V gene sequence: CDR1 KGHSH, CDR2 LQKENI. V shed 2 bases and J shed 6 bases, with 12 bases lying between them. The CDR3, as DNA: TGTGCCAGCTCACCAATCGAAACTGCCGATACGCAGTATTTT. As protein: CASSPIETADTQYF.

V and J are TRBV6-4 and TRBJ1-1; 9 positions match TRBD1. CDR1 is MRHNA, CDR2 SNTAGT, per germline. This CDR3 is 14 amino acids long. V was pared by 6 bases and J by 8 bases, with 10 bases of the junction left unmatched. The CDR3 region is CASRRAGQGSEAFF. The CDR3 region has the DNA TGTGCCAGCAGGAGAGCGGGACAGGGTTCAGAAGCTTTCTTT.

The V and J genes are TRBV4-3 and TRBJ1-2; D gene uncertain. Trimming pared 1 base from V and 2 bases from J, leaving 5 bases between. Germline loops: CDR1 LGHNA, CDR2 YSLEER. The CDR3 consists of 13 residues. CDR3 DNA sequence: TGCGCCAGCAGCCAAGGGGAGAACTATGGCTACACCTTC. Its protein product is CASSQGENYGYTF.

This clone was observed a single time. This sequence joins TRBV29-1 and TRBJ2-4, with D possibly TRBD1 on 5 matching bases. V gave up 6 bases and J gave up 7 bases, with 13 bases separating them. The CDR3 loop spans 12 amino acids. CDR1 and CDR2 (germline): SQVTM, ANQGSEA. The CDR3 protein is CSVGQGSNIQYF. The CDR3 DNA reads as TGCAGCGTAGGTCAGGGATCCAACATTCAGTACTTC.

The CDR3 loop reads CASRGGSYNEQFF. The CDR3 DNA follows: TGTGCCAGCAGAGGCGGTTCCTACAATGAGCAGTTCTTC. The chain carries TRBV7-8 and TRBJ2-1; D remains unclear. Germline CDR1 is SGHVS and CDR2 is FQNEAQ. Trimming removed 6 bases at V and 1 base at J, with 7 bases between. The CDR3 totals 13 residues. Looking up the rest from reference TRBV7-8 and TRBJ2-1 gives the full variable domain: GAGVSQSPRYKVAKRGQDVALRCDPISGHVSLFWYQQALGQGPEFLTYFQNEAQLDKSGLPSDRFFAERPEGSVSTLKIQRTQQEDSAVYLCASRGGSYNEQFFGPGTRLTVL.

The chain has TRBV10-3 and TRBJ2-5; 8 bases are a match to TRBD1. The CDR3 runs 12 residues. Per germline, CDR1 ENHRY and CDR2 SYGVKD. Trimming took 10 bases from V and 5 from J; bases not matched to a gene: 6. The DNA of the CDR3 is TGTGCCACCTGGACAGGGACCGAGACCCAGTACTTC. It is translated as CATWTGTETQYF.

V and J are TRBV6-5 and TRBJ1-5; unclear D gene. The V gene lost 4 bases and the J gene lost 0 bases, with 13 bases spanning the gap. The CDR3 sequence is 16 residues long. Looked up from germline, CDR1 is MNHEY and CDR2 is SVGAGI. CDR3 in amino acids: CASSFLRPVSNQPQHF. The CDR3 bases are TGTGCCAGCAGTTTCCTCCGACCAGTTAGCAATCAGCCCCAGCATTTT.

The chain links TRBV6-5 to TRBJ1-3; D is possibly TRBD1 (6 bases). The CDR3 spans 12 residues. Trimming cost V 5 bases and J 4 bases, with 6 bases left between them. Per germline, CDR1 MNHEY and CDR2 SVGAGI. The CDR3, as DNA: TGTGCCAGCAGTCAGGGGGGAAACACCATATATTTT. It specifies CASSQGGNTIYF.

The rearrangement uses TRBV5-5 and TRBJ2-1; maybe TRBD1 (7 bases). Germline V CDR1 and CDR2: SGHKS, YYEKEE (reference sequence). Trimming shortened V by 3 bases and J by 12 bases, and 13 bases separated the two germline ends. This CDR3 is 12 amino acids long. For the CDR3, the DNA is TGTGCCAGCAGCTCCTCAGGGGGGCCGCAGTTCTTC. This sequence encodes CASSSSGGPQFF.

V and J are TRBV7-3 and TRBJ1-1, with D tentatively TRBD1 (5 bases). CDR3 length: 15 amino acids. Deletions cut 5 bases from V and 1 base from J, with 14 bases between. In germline, CDR1 is SGHTA, CDR2 FQGTGA. The CDR3 protein is CASSPGGSPNTEAFF. CDR3 DNA: TGTGCCAGCAGCCCGGGGGGGAGTCCGAACACTGAAGCTTTCTTT.

This clone was picked up one time. This chain joins TRBV6-4 and TRBJ1-5; D call uncertain. Germline-derived CDR1 and CDR2 are MRHNA and SNTAGT. Trimming removed 0 bases from V and 10 bases from J, with 13 bases in between. The CDR3 is made up of 14 amino acids. The CDR3: CASSDSIASGPQHF. The CDR3 nucleotides read TGTGCCAGCAGTGACTCGATAGCATCTGGACCCCAGCATTTT.